This T cell receptor (beta chain) was profiled in a study of beta chain features in type 1 diabetes. At the level of the study: The examined sorted cells totaled over 85,000,000 across samples.

CDR1 and CDR2 (germline): MNHNY, SVGAGI (reference sequence). CDR3 length: 12 residues. A remark on this clone: The germline gene is not matched at one end of the junction; a read error may be the cause.

Expressed TCRB transcripts were sequenced because the entire RNA isolate underwent reverse transcription. TCRdb's table, derived via immunoSEQ multiplex PCR, lists solely in-frame clones and lacks some. The repertoire includes 150,000 to 200,000 clones, approximately 9% of them detected once, and 2% to 2.5% sits in the top ten. Sequenced sample: central memory CD4+ T cells from blood. The chain joins TRBV6-6 to TRBJ2-7, with D possibly being TRBD2 (6 bases). This TCR derives from a woman aged 18-29 years in good health. The CDR3 DNA reads TGTGCCAGCAGTTACTCGGGGCAGAGGGAGGACTTC. Translating it yields CASSYSGQREDF.